These 32 T cell receptor beta chains share one sample of origin, sequenced in a study of molecular identifiers for immune sequencing clone quantification. TCRdb reprocessed the PCR reads via MiXCR and lists one record per CDR3 protein. The data contain roughly 93,000 distinct CDR3 sequences, around a fifth of them singletons. The sample taken for sequencing was naive CD8+ T cells from blood, with Jurkat cell RNA spiked in. Subset of the sample: FACS-sorted CD8+CD4-CCR7+CD45RA+ naive T cells. These TCRs come from a human donor in good health. Some libraries in this study had Jurkat cell RNA spiked in.

This clonotype was detected ten times or more. This CDR3 reads CASSATGGYREQYF. DNA of the CDR3: TGTGCCAGCAGTGCAACGGGGGGATATCGGGAGCAGTACTTC. The chain has TRBV27 and TRBJ2-7; 7 nucleotides agree with TRBD2. V trimming: 5 bases; J trimming: 7 bases; junction bases outside the gene matches: 11. Germline values: CDR1 MNHEY, CDR2 SMNVEV (reference sequence). This CDR3 contains 14 residues.

This clonotype was observed many times. The chain links TRBV20-1 to TRBJ2-7; 7 positions match TRBD2. The trim removed 2 bases at V and 4 bases at J, leaving 5 bases unmatched. CDR1 and CDR2 from the germline V gene are DFQATT and SNEGSKA (reference sequence). This CDR3 contains 13 residues. CDR3 in DNA: TGCAGTGCTAGACCGACTAGCTGGTACGAGCAGTACTTC. It translates to CSARPTSWYEQYF.

This clonotype was observed many times. V gene TRBV27 combines with J gene TRBJ2-3; TRBD2 agrees at 7 bases. The germline V gene encodes CDR1 MNHEY and CDR2 SMNVEV (reference sequence). CDR3 length: 15 amino acids. Germline trimming cut 4 bases from V and 2 bases from J; bases unmatched to any gene: 6. The chain's CDR3 is CASSWSGLTTDTQYF. The CDR3 DNA sequence: TGTGCCAGCAGTTGGTCGGGACTAACCACAGATACGCAGTATTTT.

The J gene is TRBJ2-1, the V gene TRBV25-1; 11 bases line up with TRBD2. The CDR3 is 13 amino acids. Germline V gene sequence: CDR1 MGHDK, CDR2 SYGVNS. The V gene end was trimmed by 6 bases and the J gene end by 9 bases; junction bases not matched to a gene: 4. The CDR3: CASSTSGSGEQFF. The CDR3 DNA is TGTGCCAGCAGCACTAGCGGGAGCGGTGAGCAGTTCTTC.

This clonotype was picked up many times. The chain employs TRBV3-1 and TRBJ2-7, with D unclear. The CDR3 consists of 13 residues. V lost 3 bases, J lost 2 bases, and 8 bases lay in between. Germline-derived CDR1 and CDR2 are LGHDT and YNNKEL (reference sequence). The CDR3: CASSQSSTYEQYF. The CDR3 DNA reads TGTGCCAGCAGCCAGTCGAGTACCTACGAGCAGTACTTC.

This clonotype has a count of ten or more. The genes are TRBV7-2 and TRBJ2-5, with D perhaps matching TRBD1 (5 bases). The germline CDR1 and CDR2 sequences are SGHTA and FQGNSA. There are 15 residues in the CDR3. V was pared by 5 bases and J by 4 bases, with 17 bases between. This CDR3 is CASSRLQGARETQYF. CDR3 DNA: TGTGCCAGCAGCCGATTGCAAGGGGCAAGAGAGACCCAGTACTTC.

This clonotype was seen at least ten times. This chain uses TRBV21-1 with TRBJ1-5. TRBV21-1 is labeled a pseudogene. The CDR3 has 19 residues. CDR3 coding DNA: TGTGCCAGCACCAAAATCCGGACGGAGGGCCCTCGCCCGCCTCAGCCCCAGCATTTT. It yields the protein CASTKIRTEGPRPPQPQHF.

This clonotype has at least ten counts. The chain carries TRBV12-3 or TRBV12-4 and TRBJ2-7; 7 bases map to TRBD1. J lost 5 bases, V lost 6 bases, and 13 bases had no gene match. CDR3 size: 15 residues. CDR3 sequence (DNA): TGTGCCAGCAGCCAAGAACTAACAGGGGACCACGAGCAGTACTTC. Its translation is CASSQELTGDHEQYF.

There are many counts of this clonotype. The chain links TRBV19 to TRBJ2-7; D may match TRBD1 or TRBD2 (5 bases each). Germline V lookup: CDR1 LNHDA, CDR2 SQIVND (reference sequence). The CDR3 covers 14 residues. V shed 3 bases and J shed 5 bases, with 14 bases lying between them. CDR3 sequence reads: CASSISDWGNEQYF. DNA of the CDR3: TGTGCCAGTAGTATCTCGGACTGGGGGAACGAGCAGTACTTC.

The chain uses TRBV5-1 and TRBJ2-6; D possibly matches TRBD1 or TRBD2 (6 bases each). The CDR3 has 15 amino acids. Trimming removed 4 bases at V and 0 bases at J, with 8 bases between. Germline lookup yields CDR1 SGHRS and CDR2 YFSETQ. CDR3 sequence: CASSPGASGANVLTF. The CDR3 coding sequence is TGCGCCAGCAGCCCGGGGGCCTCTGGGGCCAACGTCCTGACTTTC. Drawing the rest from reference TRBV5-1 and TRBJ2-6, the complete variable domain is KAGVTQTPRYLIKTRGQQVTLSCSPISGHRSVSWYQQTPGQGLQFLFEYFSETQRNKGNFPGRFSGRQFSNSRSEMNVSTLELGDSALYLCASSPGASGANVLTFGAGSRLTVL.

This clonotype was counted many times. CDR3 loop: CASSSSLAGLDTQYF. The CDR3 DNA reads as TGTGCCAGCAGCTCTTCACTAGCGGGGCTAGATACGCAGTATTTT. J is TRBJ2-3 and V is TRBV5-4; 10 bases line up with TRBD2. The CDR3 consists of 15 residues. V shed 3 bases, J shed 5 bases, and the junction held 6 bases outside the gene matches. The V gene's germline CDR1 is SGHNT and CDR2 YYREEE (reference sequence).

Comments on this clonotype: A much more abundant neighbour one base away suggests this may be a read error. The chain combines TRBV14 with TRBJ2-7, with 8 positions matching TRBD2. The CDR3 is 15 residues long. V trimming: 1 base; J trimming: 2 bases; junction bases outside the gene matches: 4. In germline, CDR1 is SGHDN, CDR2 FVKESK. CDR3 bases: TGTGCCAGCAGCCAAGTAGCGGGATCGGCCTACGAGCAGTACTTC. Translation: CASSQVAGSAYEQYF.

The sample holds many counts of this clonotype. CDR3 nucleotides: TGTGCCAGCAGCTCCGGAACGTCCACCACAGATACGCAGTATTTT. The encoded protein is CASSSGTSTTDTQYF. The chain has TRBV7-9 and TRBJ2-3; unclear D gene. Germline CDR1 is SEHNR and CDR2 is FQNEAQ (reference sequence). This CDR3 spans 15 amino acids. Between the trimmed V and J ends, which lost 4 bases and 2 bases, there was a span of 13 bases.

There are many counts of this clonotype. V is TRBV20-1 and J is TRBJ2-3; D unclear. Germline CDR1 and CDR2: DFQATT and SNEGSKA (reference sequence). The CDR3 contains 13 residues. With 6 bases removed from V and 3 bases from J, the gap between germline ends came to 13 bases. CDR3 in DNA: TGCAGTGCCCAAGTACCGGTGACAGATACGCAGTATTTT. It translates to CSAQVPVTDTQYF.

J is TRBJ2-1 and V is TRBV29-1, with D possibly matching TRBD1 (6 bases). Germline CDR1 is SQVTM and CDR2 is ANQGSEA. This CDR3 is 14 amino acids long. Trimming left V 6 bases short and J 7 bases short, with 19 bases between. CDR3 residues: CSVTTNRDANEQFF. In DNA, the CDR3 is TGCAGCGTGACAACCAACAGGGATGCGAATGAGCAGTTCTTC.

This clonotype was observed at least ten times. J is TRBJ2-5 and V is TRBV12-3 or TRBV12-4, with TRBD1 matching 7 bases. Trimming cost V 1 base and J 5 bases; bases outside gene matches: 10. The CDR3 spans 16 residues. CDR3 DNA sequence: TGTGCCAGCAGTTTAGTATTGGGGCAGGGGGACGAGACCCAGTACTTC. Translation: CASSLVLGQGDETQYF.

This clonotype was observed many times. V usage is TRBV7-9 and J usage is TRBJ2-6, with 9 nucleotides matching TRBD1. V was pared by 4 bases and J by 1 base, with 8 bases of the junction left unmatched. There are 18 residues in the CDR3. CDR1 SEHNR and CDR2 FQNEAQ come from the germline V gene (reference sequence). CDR3 protein: CASSSTGGTRSGANVLTF. The CDR3, as DNA: TGTGCCAGCAGCTCGACAGGGGGAACGAGGTCTGGGGCCAACGTCCTGACTTTC.

Of note for this clonotype: This may be a read error, as it is one base from a much larger clone. In this CDR3 the conserved last residue, phenylalanine or tryptophan, is missing, so a read error is likely. The chain combines TRBV10-3 with TRBJ2-7; TRBD1 aligns across 7 bases. Germline V gives CDR1 ENHRY, CDR2 SYGVKD. The CDR3 sequence is 11 residues long. The V gene end was trimmed by 11 bases and the J gene end by 2 bases; junction bases not matched to a gene: 3. CDR3: CAAGTAYEQYL. DNA for the CDR3: TGTGCCGCAGGGACAGCCTACGAGCAGTACCTC.

This clonotype was found many times. The rearrangement uses TRBV6-4 and TRBJ2-1; 9 nucleotides match TRBD2. The CDR3 consists of 14 residues. V was clipped by 4 bases and J by 9 bases; unmatched bases: 7. Per germline, CDR1 MRHNA and CDR2 SNTAGT. The CDR3 region is CASSGSGGFSEQFF. The CDR3 DNA follows: TGTGCCAGCAGTGGTAGCGGGGGATTTAGTGAGCAGTTCTTC.

This clonotype was picked up many times. The rearrangement uses TRBV7-9 and TRBJ2-3, with TRBD2 matching 12 bases. The ends lost 5 bases at V and 0 bases at J; junction bases unmatched: 3. The V gene's germline CDR1 is SEHNR and CDR2 FQNEAQ (reference sequence). CDR3 length: 16 residues. CDR3 sequence reads: CASSDGTSGSTDTQYF. The CDR3 DNA sequence: TGTGCCAGCAGCGATGGGACTAGCGGGAGCACAGATACGCAGTATTTT.

Points on this clonotype: Given a much more abundant clone one base away, this may be a read error. This chain links TRBV3-1 with TRBJ1-2; 7 nucleotides align to TRBD1. The CDR3 is 15 amino acids. Germline V gene lookup returns CDR1 LGHDT and CDR2 YNNKEL (reference sequence). In DNA form, the CDR3 reads TGTGCCAGCAGCCAAGGTACAGGGGTTGGCTTTGGCCACACCTTC. Protein: CASSQGTGVGFGHTF.

Ten or more counts support this clonotype. The chain has TRBV29-1 and TRBJ2-1; D might be TRBD1 (8 bases). Germline CDR1 reads SQVTM; CDR2 reads ANQGSEA. This CDR3 contains 14 residues. Trimming removed 7 bases from V and 4 bases from J, with 17 bases in between. CDR3 DNA sequence: TGCAGCGGGATACAGGGGGAGGGGTACAATGAGCAGTTCTTC. Encoded protein: CSGIQGEGYNEQFF.

There are many counts of this clonotype. The V gene is TRBV6-5, the J gene TRBJ2-1; D gene unclear. V lost 5 bases and J lost 2, with 13 bases in between. CDR1 is MNHEY, CDR2 SVGAGI, per germline. This CDR3 contains 15 residues. CDR3 residues: CASSTHMSPYNEQFF. The DNA of the CDR3 is TGTGCCAGCAGTACTCACATGTCGCCCTACAATGAGCAGTTCTTC.

This clonotype has ten or more counts. The rearrangement links TRBV7-9 to TRBJ2-1; possible D gene TRBD1, 6 bases. This CDR3 has 16 residues. V was shortened by 2 bases and J by 4 bases, with 15 bases between the two germline ends. The V gene's germline CDR1 is SEHNR and CDR2 FQNEAQ (reference sequence). The CDR3 region has the DNA TGTGCCAGCAGCTTACAGGGGTCGGTGAAATACAATGAGCAGTTCTTC. Amino acid sequence: CASSLQGSVKYNEQFF.

This clonotype came up many times. This chain connects TRBV30 to TRBJ2-7; 11 bases are a match to TRBD2. The CDR3 has 12 amino acids. Germline V gene sequence: CDR1 GTSNPN, CDR2 SVGIG (reference sequence). After removal of 4 bases from V and 7 bases from J, the junction contained 3 bases not matched to a gene. CDR3 loop: CAWTWTSGEQYF. CDR3 nucleotides: TGTGCCTGGACCTGGACTAGCGGGGAGCAGTACTTC.

This clonotype has a count of ten or more. V gene TRBV9 combines with J gene TRBJ2-5; the match to TRBD2 covers 13 bases. The junction had 0 bases not matched to a gene; V was cut back by 0 bases and J by 4 bases. In germline, CDR1 is SGDLS, CDR2 YYNGEE. The CDR3 totals 15 residues. The CDR3 sequence is CASSVGTSGRETQYF. The CDR3 DNA reads as TGTGCCAGCAGCGTAGGGACTAGCGGGAGAGAGACCCAGTACTTC.

This clonotype was detected many times. The CDR3 nucleotides read TGTGCCAGCAGCCAAGAACGGAGTGTTGGTGAGCAGTTCTTC. It is translated as CASSQERSVGEQFF. This chain joins TRBV14 and TRBJ2-1; no firm D call. V shed 0 bases and J shed 9 bases, with 12 bases lying between them. CDR1 SGHDN and CDR2 FVKESK come from the germline V gene. The CDR3 extends over 14 amino acids.

This clonotype was detected only once. The rearrangement uses TRBV7-9 and TRBJ2-2; no clear D gene. CDR3 size: 17 residues. V lost 5 bases to trimming and J lost 1 base, with 17 bases between them. Germline V CDR1 and CDR2: SEHNR, FQNEAQ (reference sequence). The CDR3 sequence: CASSLPPTHGNTGELFF. The CDR3 region has the DNA TGTGCCAGCAGCCTCCCCCCAACGCATGGGAACACCGGGGAGCTGTTTTTT.

This rearrangement joins TRBV3-1 to TRBJ1-1; D possibly corresponds to TRBD1 (5 bases). Trimming removed 0 bases from V and 8 bases from J, with 22 bases in between. The germline V gene encodes CDR1 LGHDT and CDR2 YNNKEL (reference sequence). The CDR3 has 17 residues. The CDR3 reads CASSQELSLIYGTEAFF. The CDR3 nucleotides are TGTGCCAGCAGCCAAGAATTGTCCCTCATCTACGGGACGGAAGCTTTCTTT.

With respect to this clonotype: A much larger clonotype is one base distant, so this may be a read error. The V and J genes are TRBV9 and TRBJ2-7, with TRBD2 matching 12 bases. CDR3 length: 14 residues. Germline V CDR1 and CDR2: SGDLS, YYNGEE. Trimming removed 3 bases from V and 5 bases from J; junction bases left unmatched: 3. CDR3 coding DNA: TGTGCCAGCAGCGCTAGCGGGAGGGACCACGAGCAGTACTTC. Amino acid sequence: CASSASGRDHEQYF.

This clonotype was seen ten or more times. This chain connects TRBV19 to TRBJ1-4; no clear D. Deletions cut 6 bases from V and 0 bases from J, with 8 bases between. The CDR3 is 14 residues long. Germline V CDR1 and CDR2: LNHDA, SQIVND (reference sequence). This CDR3 is CASSRASTNEKLFF. CDR3 nucleotide sequence: TGTGCCAGTAGCCGCGCATCAACTAATGAAAAACTGTTTTTT.

Ten or more counts support this clonotype. The genes are TRBV29-1 and TRBJ2-5; 12 positions agree with TRBD2. Germline-derived CDR1 and CDR2 are SQVTM and ANQGSEA. V lost 2 bases, J lost 9 bases, and 19 bases stayed unmatched. The CDR3 is made up of 18 amino acids. The CDR3: CSVEILTSGGHEGWAQYF. CDR3 sequence (DNA): TGCAGCGTTGAAATCCTGACTAGCGGGGGCCACGAAGGGTGGGCCCAGTACTTC.